These T cell receptor beta chains were read from a single sample in a study of cytomegalovirus exposure and HLA in healthy donors. TCRdb's copy holds only in-frame clones and misses some; the assay was immunoSEQ multiplex PCR. Of 160,000 or so clones in the sample, roughly 79% were seen once. Material for sequencing was PBMCs. The receptors were gathered from a woman in her forties in good health and CMV-seronegative. CDR3s leave out the opening cysteine and the closing phenylalanine or tryptophan. Fields, in order: CDR3 protein, clone size, CDR3 length, V gene, J gene. Clone size is not always given. Where it is, it says once, few, many or a class for expanded clones.

ASSLTSGVYNEQF	.	13	TRBV9	TRBJ2-1
ASSFGQGVDGYT	once	12	TRBV11-3	TRBJ1-2
ASSLDRGIAGSSYEQY	.	16	TRBV11-3	TRBJ2-7
ASSREGQQETQY	few	12	TRBV5-5	TRBJ2-5
ASSVLRDSQLYGYT	.	14	TRBV2	TRBJ1-2
ASSPPDRAKNGYT	.	13	TRBV18	TRBJ1-2
ASSSALGQGDGYT	.	13	TRBV27	TRBJ1-2
ASSLMGGTGLGVGNEQF	.	17	TRBV27	TRBJ2-1
ASTYPTSTDTQY	.	12	TRBV6-6	TRBJ2-3
ASSQKIGMGLYNEQF	.	15	TRBV2	TRBJ2-1
ASSHSSLNEQF	.	11	TRBV4-1	TRBJ2-1
ASRIGQAYGYT	.	11	TRBV28	TRBJ1-2
ASSLSGANTGELF	.	13	TRBV6-5	TRBJ2-2
ASSLRTEAF	.	9	TRBV11-2	TRBJ1-1
ASTLAGDNEQF	few	11	TRBV25-1	TRBJ2-1
AISRDRGQETQY	.	12	TRBV10-3	TRBJ2-5
ASSLTGGVSYNEQF	.	14	TRBV7-3	TRBJ2-1
ASSLMGQVNYGYT	.	13	TRBV27	TRBJ1-2
ASSLGTSSGILETQY	few	15	TRBV11-3	TRBJ2-5
AWSKNVRGEQY	once	11	TRBV30	TRBJ2-7
ASSGGARENEQF	few	12	TRBV5-1	TRBJ2-1
ASSSDREHEQY	few	11	TRBV7-7	TRBJ2-7
ASRMRAGVDNEQF	.	13	TRBV6-1	TRBJ2-1
ASSLEVGTGFDEQY	few	14	TRBV11-3	TRBJ2-7
ASSFRGSGDQPQH	.	13	TRBV28	TRBJ1-5
ASSFSGSTDTQY	.	12	TRBV27	TRBJ2-3
AWARDRGWAEQY	.	12	TRBV30	TRBJ2-7
ASSHFTSLSSYEQY	.	14	TRBV5-6	TRBJ2-7
AWSVGGYEQY	.	10	TRBV30	TRBJ2-7
ASSGQGKETQY	.	11	TRBV10-2	TRBJ2-5
AWSVGRGDQPQH	.	12	TRBV30	TRBJ1-5
ASNPDSTNEQY	.	11	TRBV5-1	TRBJ2-7
ASSLGPEEDTQY	.	12	TRBV5-1	TRBJ2-3
ASSLGDTVKTDTQY	.	14	TRBV5-1	TRBJ2-3
ASSLVSGVGF	.	10	TRBV11-2	TRBJ2-1
SGATDRDTEAF	.	11	TRBV29-1	TRBJ1-1
ASSLGREKKLF	.	11	TRBV7-9	TRBJ1-4
ASSSGTSGANPLNTGELF	few	18	TRBV5-8	TRBJ2-2
ASSEGVFSNQPQH	.	13	TRBV6-1	TRBJ1-5
ASSGQVRGTEAF	.	12	TRBV2	TRBJ1-1
ASSVTEAGVAQY	.	12	TRBV9	TRBJ2-3
ASSDPTAGGLESYEQY	.	16	TRBV6-1	TRBJ2-7
ASSLEKSRTGELF	.	13	TRBV11-3	TRBJ2-2
ANFLTRSGVRTDTQY	.	15	TRBV5-1	TRBJ2-3
ASSLAGVGGETQY	once	13	TRBV11-2	TRBJ2-5
ASSPNQRLESEQF	.	13	TRBV7-8	TRBJ2-1
ASSLDRGALGNTIY	once	14	TRBV5-1	TRBJ1-3
ATSLKGHAQDEQY	.	13	TRBV15	TRBJ2-7
AWSNGQGGTYEQY	.	13	TRBV30	TRBJ2-7
ASRPPGQVTGELF	few	13	TRBV6-5	TRBJ2-2
AVQGAGVNEQF	once	11	TRBV29-1	TRBJ2-1